This is a list of T cell receptor beta chains from one sample in a study of cytomegalovirus exposure and HLA in healthy donors. Sequenced by immunoSEQ multiplex PCR; TCRdb stores in-frame clones only, minus some. The repertoire holds under 200,000 clones, approximately 86% seen once, with around 2.3% in the top ten. Input material: PBMCs. These receptors all stem from a woman in her late teens or twenties in good health and CMV-seronegative. CDR3s include the opening cysteine and the closing phenylalanine or tryptophan. Each record gives: CDR3 protein, CDR3 DNA, J gene, D gene, CDR3 length, V gene, clone size. D genes are given only for firm matches. Clone sizes are given selectively: once, few, many, or a class where the clone is expanded.

CATSRDDRSTDTQYF | TGTGCCACCAGCAGGGACGACAGGTCCACAGATACGCAGTATTTT | TRBJ2-3 | NA | 15 | TRBV15 | NA
CASSQGLAGDYEQYF | TGCGCCAGCAGCCAAGGACTAGCGGGAGACTACGAGCAGTACTTC | TRBJ2-7 | TRBD2 | 15 | TRBV5-1 | NA
CASSGNTEAFF | TGTGCCAGCAGCGGGAACACTGAAGCTTTCTTT | TRBJ1-1 | NA | 11 | TRBV6-6 | NA
CASSQGWLAGGGRGTDTQYF | TGCGCCAGCAGCCAAGGTTGGCTAGCGGGAGGCGGAAGAGGCACAGATACGCAGTATTTT | TRBJ2-3 | TRBD2 | 20 | TRBV4-3 | NA
CASSVSWGDSYGYTF | TGTGCCAGCAGCGTAAGTTGGGGGGACTCCTATGGCTACACCTTC | TRBJ1-2 | NA | 15 | TRBV9 | NA
CASSLGRGAGNTIYF | TGTGCCAGCAGCTTGGGCAGGGGCGCTGGAAACACCATATATTTT | TRBJ1-3 | NA | 15 | TRBV5-6 | NA
CASSLPRGAANTGELFF | TGTGCCAGCAGCCTCCCCAGGGGCGCAGCGAACACCGGGGAGCTGTTTTTT | TRBJ2-2 | NA | 17 | TRBV7-8 | NA
CASSLSYSSGTQYF | TGTGCCAGCAGTTTATCCTATTCCAGCGGGACCCAGTACTTC | TRBJ2-5 | NA | 14 | TRBV27 | NA
CAWSAHGGAEAFF | TGTGCCTGGAGCGCCCACGGGGGGGCTGAAGCTTTCTTT | TRBJ1-1 | NA | 13 | TRBV30 | few
CASSPLTGTGRNSPLHF | TGCGCCAGCAGCCCTCTCACCGGGACAGGACGAAATTCACCCCTCCACTTT | TRBJ1-6 | TRBD1 | 17 | TRBV4-1 | once
CATSRAGGYYGYTF | TGTGCCACCAGCAGAGCCGGGGGATACTATGGCTACACCTTC | TRBJ1-2 | NA | 14 | TRBV15 | NA
CASSQVNSAAETQYF | TGCGCCAGCAGCCAAGTAAACTCTGCTGCGGAGACCCAGTACTTC | TRBJ2-5 | NA | 15 | TRBV4-1 | NA
CASSLITDKNEKLFF | TGCGCCAGCAGCTTGATAACAGACAAGAATGAAAAACTGTTTTTT | TRBJ1-4 | NA | 15 | TRBV5-1 | many
CASAGSSYEQYF | TGTGCCAGTGCCGGGAGCTCCTACGAGCAGTACTTC | TRBJ2-7 | NA | 12 | TRBV19 | NA
CASSVQGEPSGNTIYF | TGTGCCAGCAGCGTACAGGGGGAACCGTCTGGAAACACCATATATTTT | TRBJ1-3 | TRBD1 | 16 | TRBV9 | NA
CASSPGQLIRYQETQYF | TGTGCCAGCTCCCCCGGACAGTTAATCCGGTACCAAGAGACCCAGTACTTC | TRBJ2-5 | NA | 17 | TRBV18 | NA
CAWSEGTGSGNQPQHF | TGTGCCTGGAGTGAAGGTACAGGGTCAGGCAATCAGCCCCAGCATTTT | TRBJ1-5 | NA | 16 | TRBV30 | NA
CASGPPDRYEQYF | TGTGCTAGTGGTCCCCCCGACAGATACGAGCAGTACTTC | TRBJ2-7 | NA | 13 | TRBV12-5 | NA
CASRDGGDVAREQYF | TGTGCCAGCCGGGATGGGGGCGATGTTGCTCGCGAGCAGTACTTC | TRBJ2-7 | NA | 15 | TRBV19 | NA
CSARREHEQYF | TGCAGTGCTAGACGAGAGCACGAGCAGTACTTC | TRBJ2-7 | NA | 11 | TRBV20-1 | NA
CASSLSIDTSSGSYEQYF | TGTGCCAGCAGCCTGTCGATAGACACCTCGAGTGGGTCCTACGAGCAGTACTTC | TRBJ2-7 | NA | 18 | TRBV27 | NA
CASSQDLAGAYSYEQYF | TGTGCCAGCAGCCAAGATTTAGCGGGGGCGTACTCCTACGAGCAGTACTTC | TRBJ2-7 | TRBD2 | 17 | TRBV4-2 | NA
CAWSELSGGYWESQYF | TGTGCCTGGAGTGAATTATCAGGGGGCTATTGGGAGTCCCAGTACTTC | TRBJ2-5 | TRBD1 | 16 | TRBV30 | NA
CASSLTPTSGGARTQYF | TGCGCCAGCAGCCTCACCCCGACTAGCGGGGGGGCCAGGACGCAGTATTTT | TRBJ2-3 | TRBD2 | 17 | TRBV5-1 | NA
CASFQGNSGNTIYF | TGTGCCAGCTTCCAGGGGAACTCTGGAAACACCATATATTTT | TRBJ1-3 | NA | 14 | TRBV18 | NA
CASSISSGAGELFF | TGTGCCAGTAGTATATCCAGCGGGGCCGGGGAGCTGTTTTTT | TRBJ2-2 | TRBD2 | 14 | TRBV19 | many
CASSQAGGRTLQETQYF | TGTGCCAGCAGCCAGGCGGGGGGCCGTACTCTTCAAGAGACCCAGTACTTC | TRBJ2-5 | TRBD2 | 17 | TRBV4-2 | NA
CASSFSGKSTDTQYF | TGCGCCAGCAGCTTCAGCGGGAAAAGCACAGATACGCAGTATTTT | TRBJ2-3 | TRBD2 | 15 | TRBV5-1 | NA
CASTSSGSTRNEQFF | TGCGCCAGCACCTCGAGCGGGAGTACGCGGAATGAGCAGTTCTTC | TRBJ2-1 | TRBD2 | 15 | TRBV10-2 | NA
CASSGRTGGTEAFF | TGCGCCAGCAGCGGTCGCACAGGGGGGACTGAAGCTTTCTTT | TRBJ1-1 | TRBD1 | 14 | TRBV4-1 | few
CSVLLGPSLGANVLTF | TGCAGCGTTCTTCTGGGGCCCTCTCTTGGGGCCAACGTCCTGACTTTC | TRBJ2-6 | NA | 16 | TRBV29-1 | NA
CASSNQETQYF | TGTGCCAGTAGTAACCAAGAGACCCAGTACTTC | TRBJ2-5 | NA | 11 | TRBV5-4 | NA
CASSVDGGSYGYTF | TGTGCCAGCAGCGTAGACGGAGGGTCCTATGGCTACACCTTC | TRBJ1-2 | NA | 14 | TRBV9 | few
CASTRTGFDTEAFF | TGTGCCAGCACCCGGACAGGGTTTGACACTGAAGCTTTCTTT | TRBJ1-1 | TRBD1 | 14 | TRBV2 | NA
CASSEWTGNTEAFF | TGTGCCAGCAGTGAATGGACAGGGAACACTGAAGCTTTCTTT | TRBJ1-1 | TRBD1 | 14 | TRBV6-1 | NA
CASSLVTGVLTYEQYF | TGTGCCAGCAGCTTAGTAACCGGGGTCTTAACCTACGAGCAGTACTTC | TRBJ2-7 | NA | 16 | TRBV11-2 | NA
CASSDSRVSSYNEQFF | TGTGCCAGCAGTGACTCGCGGGTTAGCTCCTACAATGAGCAGTTCTTC | TRBJ2-1 | NA | 16 | TRBV6-4 | NA
CASSSQRGGKTEAFF | TGTGCCAGCAGCTCCCAGCGAGGGGGTAAAACTGAAGCTTTCTTT | TRBJ1-1 | NA | 15 | TRBV5-6 | NA